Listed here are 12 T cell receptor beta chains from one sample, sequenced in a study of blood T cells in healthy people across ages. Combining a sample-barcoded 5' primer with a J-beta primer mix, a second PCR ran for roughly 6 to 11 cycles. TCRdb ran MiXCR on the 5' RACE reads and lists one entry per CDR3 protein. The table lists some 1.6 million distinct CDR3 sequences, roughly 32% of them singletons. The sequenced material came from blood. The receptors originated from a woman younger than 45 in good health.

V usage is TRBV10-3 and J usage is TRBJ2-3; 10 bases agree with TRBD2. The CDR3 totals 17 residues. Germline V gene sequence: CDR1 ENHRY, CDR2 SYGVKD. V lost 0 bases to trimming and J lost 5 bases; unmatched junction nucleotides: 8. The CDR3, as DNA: TGTGCCATCAGTGAGTCGAGGAAGCGGGAGGGCGGAGATACGCAGTATTTT. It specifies CAISESRKREGGDTQYF.

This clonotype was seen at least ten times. The CDR3: CSVASGTDTQYF. The CDR3, as DNA: TGCAGCGTTGCTAGCGGCACAGATACGCAGTATTTT. The V and J genes are TRBV29-1 and TRBJ2-3, with D perhaps TRBD2 (6 bases). Germline V gene sequence: CDR1 SQVTM, CDR2 ANQGSEA. V lost 4 bases and J lost 1, with 6 bases in between. The CDR3 has 12 amino acids.

The CDR3, as DNA: TGTGCCAGCAGCCAAGTTGTTAGCGAGAACACAGATACGCAGTATTTT. Its protein is CASSQVVSENTDTQYF. V is TRBV3-1 and J is TRBJ2-3, with D possibly being TRBD2 (5 bases). The CDR3 is made up of 16 amino acids. V dropped 1 base and J dropped 2 bases, with 13 bases sitting between them. Germline assignment: CDR1 LGHDT and CDR2 YNNKEL (reference sequence).

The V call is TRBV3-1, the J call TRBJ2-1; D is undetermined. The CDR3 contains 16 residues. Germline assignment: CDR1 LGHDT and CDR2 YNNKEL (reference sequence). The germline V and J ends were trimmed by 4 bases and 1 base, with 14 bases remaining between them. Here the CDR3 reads CASSPSRLPSYNEQFF. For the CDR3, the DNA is TGTGCCAGCAGCCCCAGTAGACTCCCGTCCTACAATGAGCAGTTCTTC.

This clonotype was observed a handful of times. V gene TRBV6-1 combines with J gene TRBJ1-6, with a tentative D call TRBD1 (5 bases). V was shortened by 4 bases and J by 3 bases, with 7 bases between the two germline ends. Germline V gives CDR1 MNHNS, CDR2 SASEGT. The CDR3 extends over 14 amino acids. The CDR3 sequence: CASSVGGYNSPLHF. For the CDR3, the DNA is TGTGCCAGCAGTGTTGGGGGCTATAATTCACCCCTCCACTTT.

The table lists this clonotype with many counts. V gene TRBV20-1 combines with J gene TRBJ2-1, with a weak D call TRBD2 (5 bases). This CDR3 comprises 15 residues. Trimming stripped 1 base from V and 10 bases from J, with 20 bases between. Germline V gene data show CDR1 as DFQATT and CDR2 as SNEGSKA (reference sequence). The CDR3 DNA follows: TGCAGTGCTAGAGCCCTGCGAGGGCAGTCAATAGAGCAGTTCTTC. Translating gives CSARALRGQSIEQFF.

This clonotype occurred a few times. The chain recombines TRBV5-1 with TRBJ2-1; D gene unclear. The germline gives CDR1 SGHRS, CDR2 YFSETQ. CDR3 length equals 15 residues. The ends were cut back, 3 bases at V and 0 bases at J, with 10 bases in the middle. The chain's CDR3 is CASSSPISSYNEQFF. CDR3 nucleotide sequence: TGCGCCAGCAGCTCTCCCATTAGCTCCTACAATGAGCAGTTCTTC.

The DNA for the CDR3 is TGCAGTGCTAGAATGACTAGCGGGAGTTTATATACGTTGTGGAATGAGCAGTTCTTC. This codes for CSARMTSGSLYTLWNEQFF. The chain carries TRBV20-1 and TRBJ2-1; 12 bases agree with TRBD2. Germline CDR1 is DFQATT and CDR2 is SNEGSKA (reference sequence). This CDR3 is built from 19 residues. V lost 2 bases and J lost 7; bases outside the gene matches: 18.

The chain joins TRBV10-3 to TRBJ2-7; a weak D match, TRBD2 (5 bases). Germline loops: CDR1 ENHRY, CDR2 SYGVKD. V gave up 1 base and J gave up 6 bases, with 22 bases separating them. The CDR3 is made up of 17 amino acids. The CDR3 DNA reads TGTGCCATCAGTGAGTTTGCAGGCGGGCCCAGGATCGGCGAGCAGTACTTC. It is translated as CAISEFAGGPRIGEQYF.

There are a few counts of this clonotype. Here the CDR3 DNA reads TGCGCCAGCAGCCAGTCCGTACAGGCTTTTGGCTACACCTTC. Its translation: CASSQSVQAFGYTF. V and J are TRBV4-1 and TRBJ1-2, with D perhaps matching TRBD1 (5 bases). The germline V gene has CDR1 MGHRA and CDR2 YSYEKL. This CDR3 contains 14 residues. V lost 3 bases and J 7 bases, leaving 15 bases between the germline ends.

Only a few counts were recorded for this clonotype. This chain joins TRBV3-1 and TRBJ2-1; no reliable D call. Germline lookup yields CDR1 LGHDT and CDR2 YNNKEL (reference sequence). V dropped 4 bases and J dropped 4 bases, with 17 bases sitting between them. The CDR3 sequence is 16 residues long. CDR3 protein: CASSPSELPSYNEQFF. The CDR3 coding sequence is TGTGCCAGCAGCCCAAGTGAACTCCCCTCGTACAATGAGCAGTTCTTC.

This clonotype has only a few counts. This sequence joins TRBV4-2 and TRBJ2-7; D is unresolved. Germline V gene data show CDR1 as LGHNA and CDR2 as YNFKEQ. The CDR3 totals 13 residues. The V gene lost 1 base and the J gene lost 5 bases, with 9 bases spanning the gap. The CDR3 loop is CASSQVGWDEQYF. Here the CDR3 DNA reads TGTGCCAGCAGCCAAGTAGGCTGGGACGAGCAGTACTTC.